The clone carrying this T cell receptor (beta chain) occurred many times. Its target is unknown. This sample was taken from a study of T cells after posttransplantation cyclophosphamide. CDR1 KGHSH and CDR2 LQKENI come from the germline V gene. CDR3 length: 16 amino acids. V lost 4 bases to trimming and J lost 4 bases, with 19 bases between them. Here immunoSEQ multiplex PCR was the method, and the copy in TCRdb shows in-frame clones only, minus some. This repertoire holds tens of thousands of clones, and none appear only once. Study-level findings and limits: Skin or GI-infiltrating T cells shared few TRB sequences with blood. TRB clonality was highly associated with recipient CMV seropositivity and reactivation.

The sequencing input was PBMCs. This sequence originates from a middle-aged man in good health, CMV-negative, and a related stem cell transplant donor. The chain combines TRBV18 with TRBJ1-2; D is perhaps TRBD1 (5 bases). The DNA for the CDR3 is TGTGCCAGCTCACGGACCTCCGCGACAGCCTCCTATGGCTACACCTTC. This sequence encodes CASSRTSATASYGYTF.